The 28 T cell receptor beta chains below all came from one sample that was sequenced in a study of regulatory T cells in long-lasting Graves disease. Time point noted: newly diagnosed GD, antithyroid drugs for less than 3 months. PBMC-extracted RNA yielded the TCR library. The authors built TCR beta libraries using iRepertoire HTBI primers and Arm-PCR of CDR3 regions. A single record per CDR3 protein comes from TCRdb applying MiXCR to the multiplex PCR reads. The sample has around 450,000 distinct CDR3 sequences, around 16% seen once. These data also featured in a second study, about T cells in Graves' hyperthyroidism and ophthalmopathy.

Sample: peripheral blood mononuclear cells (PBMCs), taken at new diagnosis, from a patient treated with antithyroid drugs. The receptors here all came from a woman in her forties with Graves disease.

The chain couples TRBV2 to TRBJ2-5; TRBD2 matches at 9 bases. In germline, CDR1 is SNHLY, CDR2 FYNNEI. The ends lost 5 bases at V and 5 bases at J; junction bases unmatched: 12. The CDR3 contains 16 residues. The CDR3 sequence is CASSPRASGTGETQYF. CDR3 bases: TGTGCCAGCAGTCCTAGGGCTAGCGGGACCGGTGAGACCCAGTACTTC.

CDR3 nucleotides: TGTGCCTGGAGCCCAGCTAGCCGTGACACCGGGGAGCTGTTTTTT. Residues: CAWSPASRDTGELFF. The chain combines TRBV30 with TRBJ2-2, with D possibly being TRBD2 (5 bases). The CDR3 covers 15 residues. Trimming stripped 3 bases from V and 3 bases from J, with 14 bases between. The germline gives CDR1 GTSNPN, CDR2 SVGIG (reference sequence). Combining the CDR3 with reference TRBV30 and TRBJ2-2 gives the whole variable domain SQTIHQWPATLVQPVGSPLSLECTVEGTSNPNLYWYRQAAGRGLQLLFYSVGIGQISSEVPQNLSASRPQDRQFILSSKKLLLSDSGFYLCAWSPASRDTGELFFGEGSRLTVL.

This clonotype was detected many times. The chain recombines TRBV19 with TRBJ1-1, with TRBD1 as a possible D gene (5 bases). Germline CDR1 LNHDA, CDR2 SQIVND (reference sequence). Deletions cut 8 bases from V and 10 bases from J, with 20 bases between. The CDR3 is 13 residues long. The CDR3 bases are TGTGCCAGTCGGGAGTGGTGGGGGGTCGCAGCTTTCTTT. Protein: CASREWWGVAAFF.

This sequence joins TRBV4-2 and TRBJ2-7; D is possibly TRBD2 (6 bases). Germline values: CDR1 LGHNA, CDR2 YNFKEQ. V shed 1 base and J shed 2 bases, with 15 bases lying between them. The CDR3 is made up of 16 amino acids. As DNA, the CDR3 is TGTGCCAGCAGCCAAGCCGGAGGGCAGAGTACCTACGAGCAGTACTTC. Translated, it gives CASSQAGGQSTYEQYF.

This clonotype showed up just a few times. The junction and the germline gene differ at one end; a read error may be behind it. V and J are TRBV7-2 and TRBJ1-1; D unclear. The germline CDR1 and CDR2 sequences are SGHTA and FQGNSA. CDR3 length: 14 amino acids. CDR3 sequence reads: CASSLDFGRREALF. The CDR3 DNA reads TGTGCCAGCAGCTTAGACTTCGGGAGGCGTGAAGCTCTCTTT.

The rearrangement joins TRBV18 to TRBJ1-4, with D perhaps TRBD1 (5 bases). Trimming shortened V by 3 bases and J by 6 bases, and 23 bases separated the two germline ends. The CDR3 contains 18 residues. The germline CDR1 and CDR2 sequences are KGHSH and LQKENI. CDR3 DNA sequence: TGTGCCAGCTCACCGAGGGTCGCTGTGGTAGACAGTGATGAAAAACTGTTTTTT. Its protein product is CASSPRVAVVDSDEKLFF. The whole variable domain, filled in from reference TRBV18 and TRBJ1-4, reads NAGVMQNPRHLVRRRGQEARLRCSPMKGHSHVYWYRQLPEEGLKFMVYLQKENIIDESGMPKERFSAEFPKEGPSILRIQQVVRGDSAAYFCASSPRVAVVDSDEKLFFGSGTQLSVL.

The chain carries TRBV5-6 and TRBJ2-2; D might be TRBD1 or TRBD2, each matching 5 bases. The CDR3 extends over 10 amino acids. V was cut by 10 bases and J by 4 bases, with 5 bases left in between. Germline V gene lookup returns CDR1 SGHDT and CDR2 YYEEEE. The CDR3, as DNA: TGTGCCGGGACCACCGGGGAGCTGTTTTTT. Protein product: CAGTTGELFF.

V gene TRBV28 combines with J gene TRBJ2-1; 9 nucleotides line up with TRBD1. The CDR3 runs to 16 residues. Germline CDR1 is MDHEN and CDR2 is SYDVKM. Trimming took 5 bases from V and 5 from J; bases not matched to a gene: 10. CDR3 amino acids: CASSPRGQGLDNEQFF. The CDR3 nucleotides read TGTGCCAGCAGTCCCCGAGGACAGGGGTTGGACAATGAGCAGTTCTTC.

This clonotype has only a few counts. This sequence joins TRBV5-6 and TRBJ2-2; D is undetermined. CDR1 and CDR2 (germline): SGHDT, YYEEEE. V lost 5 bases, J lost 0 bases, and 11 bases lay in between. The CDR3 has 15 amino acids. The CDR3 coding sequence is TGTGCCAGCAGTCTGGAAAGTGCGAACACCGGGGAGCTGTTTTTT. Its protein is CASSLESANTGELFF.

V is TRBV5-1 and J is TRBJ2-5, with D tentatively TRBD1 or TRBD2 (5 bases each). Germline V gene lookup returns CDR1 SGHRS and CDR2 YFSETQ. CDR3 length: 14 amino acids. V lost 4 bases and J 5 bases, leaving 15 bases between the germline ends. CDR3 DNA sequence: TGCGCCAGCAGCGAGGGACCGATAGGGGAGACCCAGTACTTC. The encoded protein is CASSEGPIGETQYF.

This clonotype appeared many times. V and J are TRBV20-1 and TRBJ2-1; the match to TRBD1 covers 7 bases. Germline trimming cut 6 bases from V and 0 bases from J; bases unmatched to any gene: 5. This CDR3 contains 14 residues. Germline loops: CDR1 DFQATT, CDR2 SNEGSKA (reference sequence). The CDR3 DNA follows: TGCAGTGCGCCGACAGGGAGCTCCTACAATGAGCAGTTCTTC. This encodes CSAPTGSSYNEQFF.

The chain joins TRBV10-3 to TRBJ2-4; D remains ambiguous. CDR3 length: 14 amino acids. Per germline, CDR1 ENHRY and CDR2 SYGVKD. The V and J ends lost 4 bases and 0 bases respectively, with 7 bases between them. CDR3 region: CAISADIAKNIQYF. The CDR3 region has the DNA TGTGCCATCAGTGCCGATATAGCCAAAAACATTCAGTACTTC.

On this clonotype itself: This is likely an artifact of a read error, given a far larger clone one base away. The V gene is TRBV9, the J gene TRBJ2-3, with 8 bases lining up with TRBD2. Judging by the DNA end, TRBJ2-7 fits better; the J call may be wrong. The CDR3 is made up of 13 amino acids. Germline V lookup: CDR1 SGDLS, CDR2 YYNGEE. The CDR3 DNA reads as TGTGCCAGCACCCGGGAGGGCCTAAATGAGCAGTACTTC. This gives the protein CASTREGLNEQYF.

Ten or more counts support this clonotype. The V and J genes are TRBV24-1 and TRBJ1-3; D not certain. CDR1 KGHDR and CDR2 SFDVKD come from the germline V gene. The CDR3 runs to 14 residues. Trimming took off 3 bases at V and 0 bases at J, with 5 bases between the two ends. The CDR3 sequence: CATSDTTSGNTIYF. CDR3 in DNA: TGTGCCACCAGTGATACCACCTCTGGAAACACCATATATTTT.

The chain employs TRBV11-3 and TRBJ2-2; D is perhaps TRBD2 (5 bases). V was shortened by 7 bases and J by 5 bases, with 17 bases between the two germline ends. The V gene's germline CDR1 is SGHNT and CDR2 YENEEA. CDR3 length equals 15 residues. The CDR3 bases are TGTGCCAGCAAGCCGGCCCTAGCTGTAACCGGGGAGCTGTTTTTT. Translated, it gives CASKPALAVTGELFF.

This clonotype was detected many times. For the CDR3, the DNA is TGCAGCGCCTCGGGACTCAGTAATGAAAAACTGTTTTTT. As protein: CSASGLSNEKLFF. This chain uses TRBV29-1 with TRBJ1-4; D is perhaps TRBD1 (5 bases). From germline, CDR1 is SQVTM and CDR2 ANQGSEA. The CDR3 has 13 residues. V was shortened by 7 bases and J by 4 bases, with 13 bases between the two germline ends.

This clonotype came up many times. This rearrangement joins TRBV11-1 to TRBJ2-2; no reliable D call. V was trimmed by 5 bases and J by 6 bases, leaving 13 bases between them. The CDR3 has 14 amino acids. Germline CDR1 SGHAT, CDR2 FQDESV (reference sequence). This chain's CDR3 is CASSPTIGPGELFF. The CDR3 DNA reads as TGTGCCAGCAGCCCTACGATTGGCCCCGGGGAGCTGTTTTTT.

V is TRBV4-1 and J is TRBJ2-1; maybe TRBD2 (6 bases). V was shortened by 6 bases and J by 6 bases, with 15 bases between the two germline ends. Germline CDR1 reads MGHRA; CDR2 reads YSYEKL. The length of the CDR3 is 14 residues. The CDR3, as DNA: TGCGCCAGCAGGCGAGTCGGACTATCCAATGAGCAGTTCTTC. It yields the protein CASRRVGLSNEQFF.

Note on this clonotype: The likely explanation is a read error, given a far larger clone one base away. The rearrangement uses TRBV5-4 and TRBJ2-3; no clear D. V dropped 4 bases and J dropped 2 bases, with 8 bases sitting between them. There are 13 residues in the CDR3. Per the germline V gene, CDR1 is SGHNT and CDR2 is YYREEE (reference sequence). DNA of the CDR3: TGTGCCAGCAGCCTATGGAACACAGATACGCAGTATTTT. Protein product: CASSLWNTDTQYF.

This clonotype was seen ten or more times. This sequence joins TRBV28 and TRBJ2-4; D may correspond to TRBD1 or TRBD2 (5 bases each). The CDR3 is 14 residues long. Germline CDR1 is MDHEN and CDR2 is SYDVKM. Trimming removed 5 bases from V and 0 bases from J, with 8 bases in between. CDR3 coding DNA: TGTGCCAGCAGTGGGGACCTAGCCAAAAACATTCAGTACTTC. Translated, it gives CASSGDLAKNIQYF.

Concerning this clonotype: This sequence is one base from a far larger clone and is likely a read error. The J gene is TRBJ2-5, the V gene TRBV11-2; 8 positions match TRBD2. The CDR3 is 16 residues long. Per germline, CDR1 SGHAT and CDR2 FQNNGV. The CDR3: CASSSPAGLGSNEQLF. In nucleotides, the CDR3 is TGTGCCAGCAGCTCTCCGGCGGGACTAGGATCCAATGAGCAGCTCTTC. The variable domain in full, completed from reference TRBV11-2 and TRBJ2-5, reads EAGVAQSPRYKIIEKRQSVAFWCNPISGHATLYWYQQILGQGPKLLIQFQNNGVVDDSQLPKDRFSAERLKGVDSTLKIQPAKLEDSAVYLCASSSPAGLGSNEQLFGPGTRLLVL.

This chain's CDR3 is CASSLAPGGGEQFF. In nucleotides, the CDR3 is TGTGCCAGCAGCTTAGCCCCGGGGGGGGGGGAGCAGTTCTTC. The chain couples TRBV11-1 to TRBJ2-1, with 8 bases fitting TRBD2. This CDR3 region has 14 residues. J gave up 10 bases and V 0 bases, and 5 bases lay outside the gene matches. Germline CDR1 SGHAT, CDR2 FQDESV (reference sequence).

The table lists this clonotype with many counts. The chain combines TRBV9 with TRBJ2-1, with TRBD2 matching 9 bases. J was trimmed by 6 bases and V by 3 bases; bases with no gene match: 13. The CDR3 is made up of 17 amino acids. From germline, CDR1 is SGDLS and CDR2 YYNGEE. CDR3 amino acids: CASSGSLRLAVRNEQFF. The CDR3 DNA reads TGTGCCAGCAGCGGCTCGCTCCGACTAGCGGTCCGCAATGAGCAGTTCTTC.

At least ten counts were recorded for this clonotype. The rearrangement links TRBV6-1 to TRBJ1-5; D is possibly TRBD1 (6 bases). Per the germline V gene, CDR1 is MNHNS and CDR2 is SASEGT. The V end was cut by 6 bases, the J end by 4 bases, with 13 bases between. The CDR3 runs 14 residues. CDR3: CASRAGAANQPQHF. In DNA, the CDR3 is TGTGCCAGCAGAGCAGGGGCAGCAAATCAGCCCCAGCATTTT.

The chain links TRBV18 to TRBJ1-4, with 10 positions matching TRBD1. This CDR3 region has 18 residues. The germline CDR1 and CDR2 sequences are KGHSH and LQKENI. Losses at the gene ends were 0 bases for V and 6 bases for J; bases not matched to a gene: 10. The CDR3 DNA reads as TGTGCCAGCTCACCACCGGAGGCCGACAGGGGGCTAGATGAAAAACTGTTTTTT. Translation gives CASSPPEADRGLDEKLFF.

There are many counts of this clonotype. V is TRBV6-2 or TRBV6-3 and J is TRBJ1-5, with D possibly being TRBD1 (6 bases). V shed 6 bases and J shed 3 bases, with 12 bases lying between them. The CDR3 length is 14 residues. Germline V CDR1 and CDR2: MNHEY, SVGEGT. The CDR3 region has the DNA TGTGCCAGCAGCACGGGGGGGGCCAATCAGCCCCAGCATTTT. Protein sequence: CASSTGGANQPQHF.

This clonotype has ten or more counts. This chain joins TRBV3-1 and TRBJ2-1, with 10 positions matching TRBD1. Unmatched junction bases numbered 7, after V lost 4 bases and J lost 4 bases. This CDR3 has 16 residues. Looked up from germline, CDR1 is LGHDT and CDR2 is YNNKEL (reference sequence). The CDR3, as DNA: TGTGCCAGCAGCCTCGAAGGACAGGGGGGATACAATGAGCAGTTCTTC. It encodes CASSLEGQGGYNEQFF.

The chain recombines TRBV12-3 or TRBV12-4 with TRBJ2-2, with unresolved D. This CDR3 has 14 residues. With 7 bases removed from V and 7 bases from J, the gap between germline ends came to 16 bases. In DNA form, the CDR3 reads TGTGCCAGCACCCGGCGAGAGACGAACGGGGAGCTGTTTTTT. This sequence encodes CASTRRETNGELFF.